This T cell receptor beta chain is from a study of blood T cell repertoires in COVID-19. Across the study: Spain, Italy and the United States supplied samples that represented acute and convalescent COVID-19. In each case, the material was cDNA or gDNA derived from T cells, B-cell-depleted T cells, or PBMCs.

Seattle patients were enrolled while actively infected and followed longitudinally. Generated by immunoSEQ multiplex PCR, the TCRdb table keeps only in-frame clones and is missing some. Of roughly 320,000 clones in the sample, 85% to 90% were seen once. Germline CDR1 is LNHDA and CDR2 is SQIVND (reference sequence). The CDR3 runs 14 residues. Trimming removed 5 bases from V and 3 bases from J, with 8 bases in between. The TCR originated in a woman in her forties or fifties with COVID-19, enrolled during active disease. Sequencing was done on a sample of peripheral blood. The chain is built from TRBV19 and TRBJ1-6; D is unclear. CDR3 in amino acids: CASSPTSYNSPLHF. The CDR3 DNA follows: TGTGCCAGTAGTCCCACAAGCTATAATTCACCCCTCCACTTT.